This T cell receptor (beta chain) was sequenced for a study of blood T cells in healthy people across ages. This clonotype turned up a few times. CDR3 length: 13 residues. Germline CDR1 and CDR2: MNHNS and SASEGT. The V gene lost 1 base and the J gene lost 2 bases, with 6 bases spanning the gap. A second about 6 to 11 cycle PCR used barcoded and J-beta primers. One entry per CDR3 protein results from TCRdb running MiXCR on the 5' RACE reads. The table records more than 500,000 distinct CDR3 sequences, about 27% of them present only once. It was approximately 10 milliliters of peripheral blood that were drawn from each donor. These records were also assigned to another study, of T cells of mothers and their children. That report adds: Sample barcodes and 2-4 random nucleotides were added by the M1S primer of the second PCR. Related mother-child pairs showed slightly, non-significantly higher overlap than unrelated pairs. Evidence of persistent microchimeric T cell clones was absent.

Sequences were obtained from blood. This clonotype was sampled from a boy aged 2 to 10 in good health. The rearrangement links TRBV6-1 to TRBJ2-7; D is ambiguous. The CDR3 reads CASSEGRTYEQYF. CDR3 nucleotides: TGTGCCAGCAGTGAAGGTCGGACCTACGAGCAGTACTTC.